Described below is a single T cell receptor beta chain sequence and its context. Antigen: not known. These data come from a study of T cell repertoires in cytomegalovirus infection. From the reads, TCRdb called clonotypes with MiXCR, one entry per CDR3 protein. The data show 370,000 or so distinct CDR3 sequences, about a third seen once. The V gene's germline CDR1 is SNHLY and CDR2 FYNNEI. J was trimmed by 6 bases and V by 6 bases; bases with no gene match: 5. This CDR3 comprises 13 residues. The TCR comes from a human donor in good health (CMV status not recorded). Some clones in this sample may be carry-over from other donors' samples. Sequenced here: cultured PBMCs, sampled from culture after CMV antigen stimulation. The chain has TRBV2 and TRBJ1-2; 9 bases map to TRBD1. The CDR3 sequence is CASRRGQGNGYTF. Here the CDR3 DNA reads TGTGCCAGCAGAAGGGGACAGGGAAATGGCTACACCTTC. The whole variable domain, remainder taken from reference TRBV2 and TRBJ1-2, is EPEVTQTPSHQVTQMGQEVILRCVPISNHLYFYWYRQILGQKVEFLVSFYNNEISEKSEIFDDQFSVERPDGSNFTLKIRSTKLEDSAMYFCASRRGQGNGYTFGSGTRLTVV.